A selection of T cell receptor beta chains follows, all from one sample in a study of cytomegalovirus exposure and HLA in healthy donors. Assay used: immunoSEQ multiplex PCR; TCRdb lists only in-frame clones, some missing. Seen here are approximately 200,000 clones, around 80% observed once, and the top ten hold 4.4%. Specimen: PBMCs. All receptors derive from a woman aged 25-40 years in good health and CMV-seropositive. The CDR3 runs from the conserved cysteine through the conserved F or W. A D gene is named only where the DNA matches it firmly. Size tells how often a clone was seen (once, few, many) or the class of an expanded clone, and some rows leave it out.

>-|TRBJ2-5|13|TRBV2|TRBD2
CASSLLAGETQYF
TGTGCCAGCAGTTTACTAGCGGGAGAGACCCAGTACTTC
>-|TRBJ1-6|17|TRBV4-1|-
CASSGSGRGPYNSPLHF
TGCGCCAGCAGCGGAAGCGGACGCGGACCCTATAATTCACCCCTCCACTTT
>-|TRBJ2-3|13|TRBV5-1|-
CASSDTSTDTQYF
TGCGCCAGCAGCGACACTAGCACAGATACGCAGTATTTT
>-|TRBJ2-2|15|TRBV10-2|-
CASSVRGPNTGELFF
TGCGCCAGCAGTGTAAGGGGCCCGAACACCGGGGAGCTGTTTTTT
>-|TRBJ1-2|12|TRBV29-1|-
CSVARLPYGYTF
TGCAGCGTTGCACGACTGCCCTATGGCTACACCTTC
>once|TRBJ2-2|15|TRBV5-1|-
CASTSRVTNTGELFF
TGCGCCAGCACTTCCCGCGTGACGAACACCGGGGAGCTGTTTTTT
>-|TRBJ2-7|14|TRBV6-5|-
CASSYSQGYYEQYF
TGTGCCAGCAGTTACTCCCAGGGTTACTACGAGCAGTACTTC
>-|TRBJ1-2|12|TRBV15|-
CATSRDKSGYTF
TGTGCCACCAGCAGAGATAAAAGCGGCTACACCTTC
>-|TRBJ2-1|15|TRBV4-1|-
CASSQVVRRTDEQFF
TGCGCCAGCAGCCAAGTCGTTCGCCGAACAGATGAGCAGTTCTTC
>few|TRBJ2-7|11|TRBV5-5|-
CASSPRSEQYF
TGTGCCAGCAGCCCACGTAGCGAGCAGTACTTC
>-|TRBJ1-1|14|TRBV15|-
CATSRDQAALEAFF
TGTGCCACCAGCAGAGATCAGGCCGCCCTTGAAGCTTTCTTT
>-|TRBJ2-7|15|TRBV7-6|TRBD2
CASSNRLAGEYEQYF
TGTGCCAGCAGCAACCGACTAGCGGGGGAATACGAGCAGTACTTC
>-|TRBJ2-3|15|TRBV11-3|-
CASSLEGLSTDTQYF
TGTGCCAGCAGCTTAGAGGGACTTTCCACAGATACGCAGTATTTT
>-|TRBJ1-4|13|TRBV5-6|TRBD1
CASTTGTGEKLFF
TGTGCCAGCACAACCGGGACAGGTGAAAAACTGTTTTTT
>-|TRBJ2-7|15|TRBV15|-
CATSIARGATYEQYF
TGTGCCACCAGCATCGCTCGGGGGGCGACCTACGAGCAGTACTTC
>-|TRBJ1-5|14|TRBV5-5|-
CASSLEPRNQPQHF
TGTGCCAGCAGCTTGGAGCCACGGAATCAGCCCCAGCATTTT
>-|TRBJ1-2|15|TRBV7-9|-
CASSLPRQDSRGYTF
TGTGCCAGCAGCTTGCCTCGACAGGACTCGAGGGGCTACACCTTC
>-|TRBJ2-5|14|TRBV6-5|-
CASTEGTSRETQYF
TGTGCCAGCACCGAGGGAACTAGCCGGGAGACCCAGTACTTC
>-|TRBJ1-5|14|TRBV13|-
CASSLKGAWEPQHF
TGTGCCAGCAGCTTAAAAGGGGCTTGGGAGCCCCAGCATTTT
>-|TRBJ2-7|16|TRBV7-2|TRBD2
CASSLVGGAAAYEQYF
TGTGCCAGCAGCTTAGTCGGGGGGGCCGCGGCTTACGAGCAGTACTTC
>-|TRBJ1-2|14|TRBV6-1|TRBD1
CASGPGQGYYGYTF
TGTGCCAGCGGGCCGGGACAGGGGTACTATGGCTACACCTTC
>-|TRBJ2-5|13|TRBV9|TRBD1
CASSVAGGETQYF
TGTGCCAGCAGCGTAGCAGGGGGAGAGACCCAGTACTTC
>-|TRBJ2-3|17|TRBV7-2|-
CASSLGRSGTSTDTQYF
TGTGCCAGCAGCTTAGGCCGCTCGGGGACTAGCACAGATACGCAGTATTTT
>-|TRBJ1-5|15|TRBV6-5|-
CASSPGAGRGQPQHF
TGTGCCAGCAGTCCCGGGGCAGGGAGGGGACAGCCCCAGCATTTT
>once|TRBJ2-5|15|TRBV4-3|TRBD1
CASSLRDRAGETQYF
TGCGCCAGCAGCCTACGAGACAGGGCTGGAGAGACCCAGTACTTC
>-|TRBJ2-1|15|TRBV5-1|TRBD2
CASSLVGRLGDEQFF
TGCGCCAGCAGCTTGGTCGGGAGGCTCGGGGATGAGCAGTTCTTC
>-|TRBJ2-1|15|TRBV25-1|TRBD2
CASSVALAGGNEQFF
TGTGCCAGCAGTGTCGCACTAGCGGGAGGAAATGAGCAGTTCTTC
>-|TRBJ2-7|14|TRBV11-3|TRBD1
CASSFRDRTYEQYF
TGTGCCAGCAGCTTCCGGGACAGGACCTACGAGCAGTACTTC
>-|TRBJ2-1|15|TRBV6-5|TRBD2
CASSYSGGVYNEQFF
TGTGCCAGCAGTTACAGTGGGGGGGTGTACAATGAGCAGTTCTTC
>-|TRBJ1-2|12|TRBV6-6|-
CAGSPMLHGYTF
TGTGCCGGCAGTCCTATGCTTCATGGCTACACCTTC
>-|TRBJ1-4|19|TRBV11-2|-
CASSVLRDTALGAGEKLFF
TGTGCCAGCAGCGTGCTCCGGGACACGGCTTTAGGTGCGGGTGAAAAACTGTTTTTT
>once|TRBJ1-4|14|TRBV2|TRBD1
CASRGTAGVEKLFF
TGTGCCAGCAGGGGGACAGCGGGGGTCGAAAAACTGTTTTTT
>-|TRBJ1-3|16|TRBV12-5|TRBD1
CASGLVQGSAGNTIYF
TGTGCTAGTGGTTTGGTACAGGGGAGCGCTGGAAACACCATATATTTT
>-|TRBJ2-7|16|TRBV13|TRBD2
CASSLGEAGRTYEQYF
TGTGCCAGCAGCTTGGGCGAAGCGGGAAGAACCTACGAGCAGTACTTC
>-|TRBJ2-1|14|TRBV7-6|TRBD2
CASSSYSGSNEQFF
TGTGCCAGCAGCTCTTATAGCGGGAGTAATGAGCAGTTCTTC
>-|TRBJ1-1|13|TRBV29-1|-
CSVAGTMNTEAFF
TGCAGCGTTGCGGGGACTATGAACACTGAAGCTTTCTTT
>-|TRBJ1-6|12|TRBV10-3|TRBD1
CAIGTGNSPLHF
TGTGCCATCGGGACAGGCAATTCACCCCTCCACTTT
>-|TRBJ2-7|14|TRBV7-8|-
CASSLLGLSHEQYF
TGTGCCAGCAGCCTATTGGGACTCAGCCACGAGCAGTACTTC
>-|TRBJ2-7|13|TRBV6-5|TRBD1
CASSNRGPYEQYF
TGTGCCAGCAGTAACAGGGGGCCCTACGAGCAGTACTTC
>-|TRBJ2-7|16|TRBV5-5|-
CASSLAPHNPSYEQYF
TGTGCCAGCAGCCTAGCCCCTCATAACCCCTCCTACGAGCAGTACTTC
>few|TRBJ2-2|16|TRBV7-9|TRBD2
CASTAGGAGATGELFF
TGTGCCAGCACCGCCGGGGGAGCGGGAGCCACCGGGGAGCTGTTTTTT
>-|TRBJ2-1|13|TRBV11-2|-
CASSLGLVNEQFF
TGTGCCAGCAGCTTAGGACTAGTCAATGAGCAGTTCTTC
>few|TRBJ1-5|14|TRBV4-1|-
CASSSGMSNQPQHF
TGCGCCAGCAGCTCAGGGATGAGCAATCAGCCCCAGCATTTT
>-|TRBJ1-2|14|TRBV7-9|-
CASSLTGGPYGYTF
TGTGCCAGCAGCCTAACGGGGGGGCCCTATGGCTACACCTTC
>-|TRBJ2-3|14|TRBV6-1|TRBD2
CASGRGAPTDTQYF
TGTGCCAGCGGGCGGGGGGCCCCTACAGATACGCAGTATTTT
>few|TRBJ2-1|12|TRBV11-2|-
CASSSWENEQFF
TGTGCCAGCAGCTCCTGGGAGAATGAGCAGTTCTTC
>-|TRBJ2-3|12|TRBV29-1|-
CSAGGWGDTQYF
TGCAGCGCTGGGGGGTGGGGAGATACGCAGTATTTT
>once|TRBJ2-7|13|TRBV10-3|-
CAISDRASSEQYF
TGTGCCATCAGTGACAGGGCTTCTAGCGAGCAGTACTTC
>-|TRBJ2-7|15|TRBV5-8|TRBD1
CASSSRTGGGYEQYF
TGTGCCAGCAGCTCTCGGACAGGGGGGGGATACGAGCAGTACTTC
>-|TRBJ1-1|13|TRBV29-1|TRBD1
CSGDRGANTEAFF
TGCAGCGGGGACAGGGGGGCGAACACTGAAGCTTTCTTT
>once|TRBJ2-3|12|TRBV2|TRBD2
CASGLATDTQYF
TGTGCCAGTGGACTAGCCACAGATACGCAGTATTTT
>-|TRBJ1-1|15|TRBV5-1|-
CASSYLVSGNTEAFF
TGCGCCAGCAGCTATCTCGTATCCGGGAACACTGAAGCTTTCTTT
>-|TRBJ1-1|14|TRBV28|-
CASSFRIVNTEAFF
TGTGCCAGCAGTTTCAGGATCGTGAACACTGAAGCTTTCTTT
>-|TRBJ2-2|15|TRBV7-9|-
CASSPSTGYTGELFF
TGTGCCAGCAGCCCATCGACAGGTTACACCGGGGAGCTGTTTTTT
>-|TRBJ2-2|12|TRBV6-5|-
CASSYRGGELFF
TGTGCCAGCAGTTACAGGGGCGGGGAGCTGTTTTTT
>-|TRBJ2-1|16|TRBV7-9|TRBD2
CASSRRLAGGYNEQFF
TGTGCCAGCAGCCGTAGACTAGCGGGAGGGTACAATGAGCAGTTCTTC
>-|TRBJ1-4|14|TRBV19|-
CASSRVAANEKLFF
TGTGCCAGTAGCAGGGTTGCAGCGAATGAAAAACTGTTTTTT
>-|TRBJ1-2|15|TRBV18|TRBD1
CASSPRDRSDYGYTF
TGTGCCAGCTCACCCCGGGACAGGTCAGACTATGGCTACACCTTC
>-|TRBJ2-5|15|TRBV5-1|-
CASSLVGGPEETQYF
TGCGCCAGCAGCTTGGTAGGGGGTCCGGAAGAGACCCAGTACTTC
>-|TRBJ2-7|16|TRBV11-3|TRBD2
CASSSRRDGLAGEQYF
TGTGCCAGCAGCTCCCGCCGCGACGGACTAGCGGGAGAGCAGTACTTC